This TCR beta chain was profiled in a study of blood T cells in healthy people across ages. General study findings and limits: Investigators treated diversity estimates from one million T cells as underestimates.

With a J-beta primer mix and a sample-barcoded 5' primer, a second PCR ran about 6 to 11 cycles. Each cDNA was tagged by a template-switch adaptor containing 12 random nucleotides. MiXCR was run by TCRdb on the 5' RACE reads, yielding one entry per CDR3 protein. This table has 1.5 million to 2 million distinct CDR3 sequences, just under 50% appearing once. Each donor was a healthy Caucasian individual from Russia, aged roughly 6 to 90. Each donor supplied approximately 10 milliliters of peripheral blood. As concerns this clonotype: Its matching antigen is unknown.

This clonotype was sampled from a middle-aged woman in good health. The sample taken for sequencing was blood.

The CDR3 loop is CSVGTTEAFF. In DNA, the CDR3 is TGCAGCGTCGGGACCACTGAAGCTTTCTTT. The rearrangement uses TRBV29-1 and TRBJ1-1; perhaps TRBD1 as D (5 bases). The CDR3 contains 10 residues. Between the trimmed V and J ends, which lost 6 bases and 4 bases, there was a span of 6 bases. CDR1 is SQVTM, CDR2 ANQGSEA, per germline.